This T cell receptor beta chain was sequenced during a study of beta chain features in type 1 diabetes. Findings and limits, study-wide: A pattern of fewer insertions and more deletions at VDJ junctions was seen in type 1 diabetes patients. Resolution of whether HLA type affects TCRB rearrangement was not achieved here. The study found that naive, central memory and Treg TCRB repertoires appeared more similar in patients than in healthy donors. Moderate yet significant TCRB CDR3 shortening was seen in Type 1 diabetes patients in all four CD4+ subsets.

A single heparinised draw of around 110 mL on average was taken per donor. The sequenced template was cDNA made from the entire isolated RNA. The table came from immunoSEQ multiplex PCR; TCRdb's copy has only in-frame clones and leaves some out. The repertoire holds 130,000 to 150,000 clones, less than 15% seen once, with under 1.5% in the top ten. This clone was seen ten or more times. Its antigen is currently unknown. The V end lost 5 bases, the J end lost 6 bases, and 10 bases lay between the germline ends. The CDR3 totals 12 residues. Germline V gene data show CDR1 as SQVTM and CDR2 as ANQGSEA. This rearrangement joins TRBV29-1 to TRBJ1-4; D is unresolved. The material sequenced was central memory CD4+ T cells from blood. The receptor comes from a man between 18 and 29 years old with type 1 diabetes. In DNA form, the CDR3 reads TGCAGCGTTTCCTCAGCTGATGAAAAACTGTTTTTT. Amino acid sequence: CSVSSADEKLFF.